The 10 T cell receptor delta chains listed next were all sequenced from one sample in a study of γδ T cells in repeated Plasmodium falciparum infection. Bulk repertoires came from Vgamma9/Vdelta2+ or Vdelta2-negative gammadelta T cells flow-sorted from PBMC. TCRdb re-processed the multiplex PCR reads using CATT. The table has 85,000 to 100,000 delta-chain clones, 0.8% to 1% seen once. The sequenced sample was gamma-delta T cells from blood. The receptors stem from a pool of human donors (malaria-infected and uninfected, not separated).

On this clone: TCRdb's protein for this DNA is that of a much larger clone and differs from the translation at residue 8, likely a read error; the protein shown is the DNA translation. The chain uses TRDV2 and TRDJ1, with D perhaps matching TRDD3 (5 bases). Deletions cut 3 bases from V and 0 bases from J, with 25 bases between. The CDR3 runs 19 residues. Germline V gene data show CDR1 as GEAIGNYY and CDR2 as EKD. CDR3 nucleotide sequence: TGTGCCTGTGACTCGTTGGGGAACCCTGCTTCGATGTACACCGATAAACTCATCTTT. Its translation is CACDSLGNPASMYTDKLIF.

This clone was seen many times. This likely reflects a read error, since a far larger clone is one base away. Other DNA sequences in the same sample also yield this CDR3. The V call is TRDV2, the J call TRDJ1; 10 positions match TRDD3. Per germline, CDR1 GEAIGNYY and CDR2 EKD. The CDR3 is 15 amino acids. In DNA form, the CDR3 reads TGTGCCTGCGACAATCTGGGGGATAAGACCGATAAACTCATCTTT. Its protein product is CACDNLGDKTDKLIF.

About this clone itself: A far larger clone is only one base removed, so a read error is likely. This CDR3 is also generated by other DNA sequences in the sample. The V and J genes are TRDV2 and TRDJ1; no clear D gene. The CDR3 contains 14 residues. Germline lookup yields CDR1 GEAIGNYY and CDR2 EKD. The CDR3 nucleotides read TGTGCATGTGACACCGTCGGAAACACCGATAAACTCATCTTT. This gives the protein CACDTVGNTDKLIF.

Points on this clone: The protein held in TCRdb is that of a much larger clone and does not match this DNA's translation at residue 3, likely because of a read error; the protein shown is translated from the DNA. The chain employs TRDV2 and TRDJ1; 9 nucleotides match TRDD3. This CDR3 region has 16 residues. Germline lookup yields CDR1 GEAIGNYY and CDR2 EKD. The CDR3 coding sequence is TGTGCCCGTGACGCGATGGGGGATAGCTCCACCGATAAACTCATCTTT. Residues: CARDAMGDSSTDKLIF.

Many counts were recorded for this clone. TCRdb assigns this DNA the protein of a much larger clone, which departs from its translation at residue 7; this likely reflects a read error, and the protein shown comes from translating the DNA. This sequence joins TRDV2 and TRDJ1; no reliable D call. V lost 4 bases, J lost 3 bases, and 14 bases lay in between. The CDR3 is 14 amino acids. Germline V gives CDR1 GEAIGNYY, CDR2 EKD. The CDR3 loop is CACESLEISDKLIF. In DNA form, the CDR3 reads TGTGCCTGTGAGTCCCTGGAGATCTCCGATAAACTCATCTTT.

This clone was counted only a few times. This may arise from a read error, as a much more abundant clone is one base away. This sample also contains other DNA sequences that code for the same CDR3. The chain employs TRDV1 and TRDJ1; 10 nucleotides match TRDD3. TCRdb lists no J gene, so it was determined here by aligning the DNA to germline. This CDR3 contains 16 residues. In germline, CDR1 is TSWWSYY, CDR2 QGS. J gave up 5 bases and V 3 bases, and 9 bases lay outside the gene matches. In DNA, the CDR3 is TGTGCTCTTGGGGAGCTAGCCTGGGGGATAGATGATAAACTCATCTTT. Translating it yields CALGELAWGIDDKLIF.

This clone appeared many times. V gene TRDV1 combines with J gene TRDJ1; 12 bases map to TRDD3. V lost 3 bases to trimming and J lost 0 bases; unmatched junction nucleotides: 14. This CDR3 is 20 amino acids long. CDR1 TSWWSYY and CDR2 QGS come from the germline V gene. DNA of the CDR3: TGTGCTCTTGGGGACCCCCCACCCACTGGGGGATACCTGTACACCGATAAACTCATCTTT. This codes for CALGDPPPTGGYLYTDKLIF.

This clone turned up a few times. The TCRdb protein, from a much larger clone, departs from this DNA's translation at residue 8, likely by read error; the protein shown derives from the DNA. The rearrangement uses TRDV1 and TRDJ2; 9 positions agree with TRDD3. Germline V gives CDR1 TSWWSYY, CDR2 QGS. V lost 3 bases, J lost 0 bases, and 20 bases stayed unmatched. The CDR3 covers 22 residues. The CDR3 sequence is CALGDFRGYWGTLRALTAQLFF. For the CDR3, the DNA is TGTGCTCTTGGGGACTTCCGAGGATACTGGGGGACCCTCCGAGCTTTGACAGCACAACTCTTCTTT.

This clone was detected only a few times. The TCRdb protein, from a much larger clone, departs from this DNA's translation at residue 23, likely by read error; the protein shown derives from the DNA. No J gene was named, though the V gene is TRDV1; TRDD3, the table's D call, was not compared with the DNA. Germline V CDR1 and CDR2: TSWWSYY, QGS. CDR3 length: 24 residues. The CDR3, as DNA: TGTGCTCTTGGGCTAAGTTGGCCTTCCCCGTTCGACTTACTGGGGGACCCGTACACCGATAAACTCACCTTT. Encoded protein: CALGLSWPSPFDLLGDPYTDKLTF.

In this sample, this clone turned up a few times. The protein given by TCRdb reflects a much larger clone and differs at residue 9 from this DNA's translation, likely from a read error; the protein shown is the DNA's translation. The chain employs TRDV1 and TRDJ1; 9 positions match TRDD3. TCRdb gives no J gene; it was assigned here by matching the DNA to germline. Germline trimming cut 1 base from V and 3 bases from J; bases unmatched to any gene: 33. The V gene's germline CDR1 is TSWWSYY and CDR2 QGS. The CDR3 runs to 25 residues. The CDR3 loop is CALGERRSLLPPYWGDTPRPDKLIF. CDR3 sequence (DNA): TGTGCTCTTGGGGAACGCAGGTCCCTCCTCCCGCCTTACTGGGGGGATACCCCGCGGCCCGATAAACTCATCTTT.